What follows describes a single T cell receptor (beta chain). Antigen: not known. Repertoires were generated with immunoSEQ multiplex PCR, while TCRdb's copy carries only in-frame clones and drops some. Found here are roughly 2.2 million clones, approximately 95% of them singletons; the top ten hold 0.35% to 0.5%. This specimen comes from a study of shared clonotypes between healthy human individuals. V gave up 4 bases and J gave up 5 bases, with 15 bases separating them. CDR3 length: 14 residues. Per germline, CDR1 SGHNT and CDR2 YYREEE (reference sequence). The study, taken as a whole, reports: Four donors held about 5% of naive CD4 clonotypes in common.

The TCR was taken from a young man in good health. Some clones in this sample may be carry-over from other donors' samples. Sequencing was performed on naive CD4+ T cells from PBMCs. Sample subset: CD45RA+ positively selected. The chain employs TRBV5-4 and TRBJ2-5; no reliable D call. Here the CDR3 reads CASSKSGVEETQYF. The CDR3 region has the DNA TGTGCCAGCAGCAAGTCTGGGGTCGAGGAGACCCAGTACTTC.